Below, one T cell receptor beta chain is given with its context. Methods used by the authors: How many nucleated cells were present was estimated from reference gene primer amplification. The method was immunoSEQ multiplex PCR; TCRdb's version includes in-frame clones alone and lacks a portion of them. V and J calls and clone size follow that table, whereas D and trimming were derived from the DNA. The table records around 220,000 clones, approximately 81% of them present only once. The entry originates in a study of blood T cell repertoires in COVID-19. Across the whole study: Acute-phase and convalescent COVID-19 samples originated in the United States, Italy and Spain. Sources were T cells, B-cell-depleted T cells, or PBMCs; the material itself was cDNA or gDNA.

The CDR3 length is 14 residues. Germline loops: CDR1 KGHSH, CDR2 LQKENI. V was shortened by 7 bases and J by 2 bases, with 15 bases between the two germline ends. The sequence was collected from a woman older than 75 with acute or convalescent COVID-19. Material: peripheral blood. The chain is built from TRBV18 and TRBJ2-7, with D maybe TRBD1 (7 bases). The CDR3 spells CASCGTAKTYEQYF. The DNA of the CDR3 is TGTGCCAGCTGCGGGACAGCAAAGACCTACGAGCAGTACTTC.